A single sample gave rise to the 22 T cell receptor beta chains below, sequenced in a study of blood T cell repertoires in COVID-19 (dated by TCRdb to about 2020). Library preparation used the immunoSEQ multiplex PCR assay. The immuneACCESS repertoire file appears here via TCRdb, limited to in-frame rearrangements. These files lack a portion of the clones; in checked studies, under half of the deficit traces to unresolved V genes, and the cause of the others is not known. The sample has under 350,000 clones on record, around nine tenths of them singletons. The ten largest clonotypes hold 1.5% to 2% of the sample. The sample taken for sequencing was PBMCs or T cells enriched from blood (not recorded which). Receptors were obtained from a woman between 40 and 50 years old who had recovered from COVID-19.

This sequence joins TRBV11-2 and TRBJ2-5; TRBD1 aligns across 9 bases. Germline V gene sequence: CDR1 SGHAT, CDR2 FQNNGV. V shed 5 bases and J 4 bases; nucleotides not matched to a gene: 5. The CDR3 has 14 amino acids. The CDR3 here is CASSQDRGSETQYF. The CDR3 DNA reads as TGTGCCAGCAGCCAGGACAGGGGATCAGAGACCCAGTACTTC.

The chain has TRBV6-4 and TRBJ1-1; the match to TRBD1 covers 9 bases. The germline gives CDR1 MRHNA, CDR2 SNTAGT. Trimming at V came to 4 bases and at J to 8 bases, leaving 5 bases not matched to a gene. There are 13 residues in the CDR3. The DNA for the CDR3 is TGTGCCAGCAGTGCCACAGGGGGCGGGGAAGCTTTCTTT. It specifies CASSATGGGEAFF.

The chain carries TRBV7-9 and TRBJ1-1, with D tentatively TRBD1 (6 bases). The CDR3 totals 14 residues. Germline V CDR1 and CDR2: SEHNR, FQNEAQ (reference sequence). Trimming shortened V by 3 bases and J by 1 base, and 9 bases separated the two germline ends. The CDR3 DNA sequence: TGTGCCAGCAGCTTCAGGGGACCGAACACTGAAGCTTTCTTT. Its protein product is CASSFRGPNTEAFF.

This clone was picked up one time. The chain has TRBV5-1 and TRBJ2-5; the D gene is possibly TRBD1 (5 bases). The germline V gene encodes CDR1 SGHRS and CDR2 YFSETQ. This CDR3 is built from 17 residues. The V gene lost 2 bases and the J gene lost 2 bases, with 19 bases spanning the gap. CDR3 amino acids: CASSFYGVDSQQETQYF. CDR3 DNA sequence: TGCGCCAGCAGCTTCTATGGGGTCGACAGCCAACAAGAGACCCAGTACTTC.

This chain connects TRBV2 to TRBJ2-7; D perhaps matches TRBD2 (5 bases). Germline V CDR1 and CDR2: SNHLY, FYNNEI. This CDR3 has 17 residues. V was clipped by 4 bases and J by 6 bases, with 25 bases between them. The CDR3 region is CASSVFHTGYRSFEQYF. In nucleotides, the CDR3 is TGTGCCAGCAGTGTTTTCCATACGGGGTATAGATCTTTCGAGCAGTACTTC. The variable domain in full, completed from reference TRBV2 and TRBJ2-7, reads EPEVTQTPSHQVTQMGQEVILRCVPISNHLYFYWYRQILGQKVEFLVSFYNNEISEKSEIFDDQFSVERPDGSNFTLKIRSTKLEDSAMYFCASSVFHTGYRSFEQYFGPGTRLTVT.

The chain joins TRBV19 to TRBJ1-2; D is ambiguous. Trimming took 5 bases from V and 4 from J, leaving 8 bases between them. This CDR3 spans 12 amino acids. Germline CDR1 and CDR2: LNHDA and SQIVND (reference sequence). CDR3 DNA sequence: TGTGCCAGTAGTCTCCTAGCCTATGGCTACACCTTC. Protein product: CASSLLAYGYTF.

This sequence joins TRBV6-6 and TRBJ1-6; no reliable D call. The CDR3 is 16 amino acids. The ends were cut back, 5 bases at V and 4 bases at J, with 15 bases in the middle. The germline V gene encodes CDR1 MNHNY and CDR2 SVGAGI (reference sequence). The CDR3 coding sequence is TGTGCCAGCAGTCTACAGAAGACCTCTTATAATTCACCCCTCCACTTT. This sequence encodes CASSLQKTSYNSPLHF.

The rearrangement links TRBV5-6 to TRBJ2-1; TRBD2 matches 9 bases. This CDR3 has 16 amino acids. The junction had 8 bases not matched to a gene; V was cut back by 4 bases and J by 3 bases. From germline, CDR1 is SGHDT and CDR2 YYEEEE. The CDR3 DNA sequence: TGTGCCAGCAGCGACCTTAGCGGGGGATTCTACAATGAGCAGTTCTTC. Translated: CASSDLSGGFYNEQFF.

CDR3 nucleotides: TGTGCCAGCCAGGGGGCTAGCCGCACTCAGCCCCAGCATTTT. This gives the protein CASQGASRTQPQHF. The V gene is TRBV19, the J gene TRBJ1-5; 8 bases map to TRBD1. With V trimmed by 9 bases and J by 6 bases, 10 bases remained unmatched. The V gene's germline CDR1 is LNHDA and CDR2 SQIVND (reference sequence). The CDR3 is 14 amino acids.

The V gene is TRBV10-3, the J gene TRBJ2-1, with 11 bases identical to TRBD2. V was clipped by 4 bases and J by 7 bases; unmatched bases: 6. This CDR3 has 15 residues. Germline V CDR1 and CDR2: ENHRY, SYGVKD. The CDR3 spells CAISATSGSYNEQFF. The CDR3 nucleotides are TGTGCCATCAGTGCTACTAGCGGGAGCTATAATGAGCAGTTCTTC.

The V and J genes are TRBV5-1 and TRBJ1-6; possible D gene TRBD1, 6 bases. CDR1 SGHRS and CDR2 YFSETQ come from the germline V gene. The CDR3 runs to 15 residues. The germline V and J ends were trimmed by 4 bases and 6 bases, with 14 bases remaining between them. Here the CDR3 reads CASSPGGGGNSPLHF. The CDR3 coding sequence is TGCGCCAGCAGCCCGGGAGGGGGTGGTAATTCACCCCTCCACTTT.

The V and J genes are TRBV4-3 and TRBJ1-1; TRBD1 matches at 10 bases. Germline values: CDR1 LGHNA, CDR2 YSLEER. Trimming cost V 0 bases and J 1 base; bases outside gene matches: 5. This CDR3 spans 17 amino acids. DNA of the CDR3: TGCGCCAGCAGCCAAGATACGACAGGGGGCAGGAACACTGAAGCTTTCTTT. It encodes CASSQDTTGGRNTEAFF.

This sequence joins TRBV2 and TRBJ1-4; 8 bases agree with TRBD1. The germline V gene has CDR1 SNHLY and CDR2 FYNNEI. The CDR3 covers 15 residues. Germline trimming cut 7 bases from V and 4 bases from J; bases unmatched to any gene: 8. CDR3 bases: TGTGCCAGCAATCGTAACAGGGGGTATAATGAAAAACTGTTTTTT. Protein: CASNRNRGYNEKLFF.

This sequence joins TRBV5-1 and TRBJ1-2, with a weak D call TRBD1 (5 bases). This CDR3 is built from 15 residues. From germline, CDR1 is SGHRS and CDR2 YFSETQ. V lost 0 bases and J lost 0, with 9 bases in between. CDR3 coding DNA: TGCGCCAGCAGCTTGGAGGGGTGGGCTAACTATGGCTACACCTTC. Protein sequence: CASSLEGWANYGYTF.

V and J are TRBV29-1 and TRBJ1-3, with a weak D call TRBD1 (5 bases). The CDR3 sequence is 16 residues long. CDR1 is SQVTM, CDR2 ANQGSEA, per germline. Trimming removed 8 bases at V and 0 bases at J, with 20 bases between. This CDR3 reads CSYGRVLVDSGNTIYF. DNA for the CDR3: TGCAGCTACGGCAGGGTTTTGGTCGACTCTGGAAACACCATATATTTT.

This chain links TRBV2 with TRBJ2-3; D call uncertain. With 8 bases removed from V and 1 base from J, the gap between germline ends came to 16 bases. This CDR3 is 15 amino acids long. The V gene's germline CDR1 is SNHLY and CDR2 FYNNEI. The CDR3 coding sequence is TGTGCCAGCGTAGGTAAAGACGAGGGCACAGATACGCAGTATTTT. It is translated as CASVGKDEGTDTQYF. The full variable domain, rest sourced from reference TRBV2 and TRBJ2-3, is EPEVTQTPSHQVTQMGQEVILRCVPISNHLYFYWYRQILGQKVEFLVSFYNNEISEKSEIFDDQFSVERPDGSNFTLKIRSTKLEDSAMYFCASVGKDEGTDTQYFGPGTRLTVL.

This chain connects TRBV29-1 to TRBJ1-1; D remains ambiguous. The V end was cut by 5 bases, the J end by 5 bases, with 33 bases between. Per the germline V gene, CDR1 is SQVTM and CDR2 is ANQGSEA. This CDR3 contains 19 residues. Written as DNA, the CDR3 is TGCAGCGTTTACGTCCCCTCGAGCGTACAACGGGGTGATGGAACTGAAGCTTTCTTT. It codes for CSVYVPSSVQRGDGTEAFF.

The chain recombines TRBV18 with TRBJ1-2, with TRBD1 matching 10 bases. The CDR3 spans 15 residues. Germline V gene sequence: CDR1 KGHSH, CDR2 LQKENI. The junction had 6 bases not matched to a gene; V was cut back by 3 bases and J by 5 bases. The CDR3 sequence is CASSPMPGQGYGYTF. CDR3 DNA sequence: TGTGCCAGCTCACCCATGCCGGGACAGGGGTATGGCTACACCTTC.

The chain joins TRBV6-1 to TRBJ1-5, with D unclear. Germline V gene lookup returns CDR1 MNHNS and CDR2 SASEGT. This CDR3 spans 16 amino acids. V was pared by 4 bases and J by 3 bases, with 16 bases between. In nucleotides, the CDR3 is TGTGCCAGCAGTGTTGAAGCAGGCATACCCAATCAGCCCCAGCATTTT. Encoded protein: CASSVEAGIPNQPQHF.

The genes are TRBV2 and TRBJ1-5; D not certain. Germline V gene lookup returns CDR1 SNHLY and CDR2 FYNNEI. The CDR3 covers 12 residues. V was clipped by 3 bases and J by 9 bases, with 9 bases between them. In DNA, the CDR3 is TGTGCCAGCAGTGAGATCCAGGTGCCCCAGCATTTT. This gives the protein CASSEIQVPQHF.

This chain links TRBV7-9 with TRBJ1-6; D possibly corresponds to TRBD1 (5 bases). Per germline, CDR1 SEHNR and CDR2 FQNEAQ (reference sequence). The CDR3 runs 16 residues. Trimming cost V 0 bases and J 6 bases, with 12 bases left between them. CDR3 bases: TGTGCCAGCAGCTTAGCCTTGGGCAGGGTTAATTCACCCCTCCACTTT. This translates into CASSLALGRVNSPLHF.

The rearrangement uses TRBV7-2 and TRBJ2-1; 9 bases map to TRBD2. V lost 3 bases to trimming and J lost 7 bases; unmatched junction nucleotides: 7. The CDR3 has 15 residues. Germline V gene sequence: CDR1 SGHTA, CDR2 FQGNSA. In nucleotides, the CDR3 is TGTGCCAGCAGCTTTTGGCGGGAGGGAGGAAATGAGCAGTTCTTC. This codes for CASSFWREGGNEQFF. Based on the CDR3 plus reference TRBV7-2 and TRBJ2-1, the full variable domain is GAGVSQSPSNKVTEKGKDVELRCDPISGHTALYWYRQSLGQGLEFLIYFQGNSAPDKSGLPSDRFSAERTGGSVSTLTIQRTQQEDSAVYLCASSFWREGGNEQFFGPGTRLTVL.